The text below deals with one T cell receptor (beta chain). A few counts support this clone. This receptor's antigen is unknown. No base-level quality is on record; no much larger clone is a single base apart. The cohort was made up of about 610 healthy bone marrow donors. All cohort members were sampled while nominally healthy, although unrecorded immune exposures were likely present. The donor tested CMV seropositive and was one of the 289 seropositive cohort members. Every donor gave a peripheral blood sample, and the peripheral blood mononuclear cells from that sample were used for TCR beta sequencing. Genomic DNA extraction from the blood cell samples was performed with the Qiagen DNeasy Blood Extraction Kit. This entry comes from a study of cytomegalovirus exposure and HLA in healthy donors (dated by TCRdb to 2016 to 2017). In the study overall: In an earlier analysis of some 550 of the donors, under 300 Gb of sequence data and approximately 120 million unique TCR beta sequences from roughly 190 million T cells were reported. Rather than drawing on any new phenotypic data, the later analysis identified candidate immune exposures from TCR beta sequences and the way those sequences occurred across donors. The study aimed to test whether cataloging public T cell receptors could reveal signatures of past pathogen exposure. An earlier analysis of about 600 of the donors used high-throughput TCR beta sequencing to judge whether each TCR beta V gene segment behaved as functional or pseudogenic. High-throughput TCR immunosequencing, statistical association of individual TCRs with disease status, and machine learning were combined to predict cytomegalovirus infection status. A few DR-DQ haplotypes were treated as single units for association and clustering because of strong linkage in the cohort. Using immunosequencing, the study profiled T cell repertoires from 666 subjects and related those repertoires to cytomegalovirus serostatus. Roughly 300 gigabases of sequencing data and approximately 85 million unique TCR sequences were included in an early release covering about 700 HLA-typed donors. All discovery cohort repertoires had been generated using a single sequencing platform. A later genetic analysis used genome-wide SNP genotypes for about 65% of the 666 donors, treating that subset as a discovery cohort. A later analysis re-analyzed previously published TCR beta repertoires from 666 donors and added high-resolution HLA genotyping to study TCR occurrence patterns. Along with the roughly 610-subject first cohort, a separate validation cohort of over a hundred different subjects was used. Among some 400 genotyped donors of the cohort, an average of about 220,000 unique TCR beta nucleotide sequences was sequenced per donor, of which 15% to 20% were non-productive. Class I and class II HLA loci were covered by the typing at four-digit resolution. Typing coverage varied by locus: roughly 620-640 donors for A, B, C, DRB1 and DQB1; roughly 500 for DQA1; about 590 for DPA1; approximately 470 for DPB1. The genetic ancestry cluster associated with self-reported Caucasian donors included 81% of the 300 to 400 genotyped donors. Donor age, sex, ethnicity and CMV serostatus were compiled alongside the repertoire data.

The library was obtained by the immunoSEQ multiplex PCR assay. For the multiplex PCR, a mixture combining 60 forward primers for TCR Vbeta segments and 13 reverse primers for TCR Jbeta segments was used. Amplification of the CDR3 region of rearranged TCR beta genes was performed with a multiplex PCR assay on genomic DNA. The Illumina HiSeq System was used to sequence the amplified TCR beta libraries as 87-base-pair reads. On the authors' methods: A later analysis tallied roughly 78 million unique TCR beta chains across the 660 or so repertoires, and approximately 11 million of those chains were shared by two or more donors. To remove PCR and sequencing errors, raw reads were error-corrected and collapsed into unique sequences using a nearest-neighbor algorithm that merged closely related sequences. CDR3 sequences were aligned to IMGT reference sequences to assign V, D and J gene segments. Each retained sequence needed at least a six-nucleotide match to both a V gene segment and a J gene segment. Rearrangements were called productive when the CDR3 lacked stop codons and stayed in frame with V and J; all others were non-productive. CDR3 was defined according to IMGT convention as the region running from the second conserved V-encoded cysteine to the conserved J-encoded phenylalanine. Sequences without an unambiguous match to a single V gene segment were excluded from the earlier analysis of a few hundred of the donors. An earlier analysis of a few hundred of the donors called V segments functional above 56.7% productive rearrangements and segregating when the between-donor standard deviation exceeded 5%. A statistical classification framework was built for diagnosing cytomegalovirus status from the catalog of TCR beta chain sequences. In a later analysis, TCR nucleotide sequences were compared against IMGT/GENE-DB human TR gene sequences so that V and J genes could be assigned. Using the TCRdist pipeline, a later analysis assigned CDR3 sequences along with most-parsimonious VDJ recombination scenarios. In a later analysis, each TCR beta chain was defined by its CDR3 amino acid sequence together with its V-gene family, and reads without a unique V-gene family were excluded. In a later analysis, fewer than 600 highly shared, low-generation-probability nucleotide sequences were removed to address suspected cross-contamination and a sequencing artifact. A later analysis calculated a clonal expansion index for each public chain from normalized within-repertoire ranks of inferred template counts. In a later analysis, generation probabilities were computed using a VDJ recombination model fitted to out-of-frame rearrangements, and the results were checked against IGoR. In a later analysis, TCR-TCR, TCR-HLA and TCR-CMV co-occurrence was scored with hypergeometric tests, and a repertoire-size bias correction was applied to TCR pairs. In a later analysis, false discovery rates were estimated by permuting HLA or CMV assignments 20 times. In a later analysis, co-occurring TCRs were grouped using DBSCAN, with TCRdist sequence similarity added in when clustering inside HLA-allele-positive subsets. For co-occurrence clustering, repertoires with fewer than 30,000 or more than 120,000 public chains were excluded, along with several repertoires with anomalous nucleotide sharing. In TCRdb, the immuneACCESS table is reduced to in-frame sequences with V and J assigned. These tables do not hold every clone; where another copy was compared, an unresolved V gene accounts for under half, and the others remain unexplained. V and J calls and clone size come straight from that table; D and trimming were deduced from the DNA. The sample profile shows some 170,000 clones; around 83% of them were found once. The ten largest account for 4.1% of the sample.

The CDR3 covers 14 residues, taking in both the cysteine and the phenylalanine. This entry keeps only the CDR3 DNA: 42 bases, framed from base 1. Reading the germline V gene gives CDR1 MGHRA and CDR2 YSYEKL. The V and J ends are trimmed by 6 bases and 9 bases, leaving 18 bases between them. What the study reported, not specific to this receptor: Because some donors lacked HLA typing at each locus, the association tests relied only on the typed subset. While some public TCRs were present in many individuals, most TCR sequences turned up only very rarely across donors. In a later analysis, around 15,000 TCR beta sequences were associated with specific HLA alleles at a false discovery rate of 0.05. The authors suggested that the approach could potentially be extended to other disease states and immunological phenotypes. Only TCR beta chains were sequenced in this cohort, and the absence of alpha or paired-chain data limited detectable features. Roughly uniform sequencing depth across donors was assumed in presence/absence analyses, although this assumption may not hold. A later genetic analysis reported fewer N-insertions in productive TCRs among donors in an Asian-associated ancestry cluster than the roughly 700-donor mean. Cytomegalovirus status was reported to be diagnosed by the classifier with high specificity and sensitivity in both the original and validation cohorts. Some 16 rarely observed V segments, including chromosome 9 orphons, were excluded from the earlier analysis of approximately 500 of the donors because counts were too low. A later analysis found that HLA-associated TCR beta chains were more clonally expanded and had lower generation probabilities than equally common non-associated chains. A later analysis found that most CMV-associated TCR beta chains appeared HLA-restricted, with HLA associations seemingly driven largely by CMV exposure. The sequencing pipeline was judged likely to have produced a cluster of highly shared sequence variants as a technical artifact. In a later analysis, TCR association rates were found to vary across HLA loci, with the most associated TCRs seen for DRB1 alleles and the fewest for HLA-C alleles. A few of the identified cytomegalovirus-associated TCR beta chains were confirmed in vitro to be specific for cytomegalovirus antigens. The only immune exposure information available for the cohort was CMV serostatus. A further reported finding was that TCR beta sequences accurately predicted the HLA-A and HLA-B alleles for most subjects in the first cohort. In a later genetic analysis, a missense DCLRE1C variant was associated with V-gene and J-gene trimming of TCR beta chains, and the association was replicated in an independent cohort. Correlated functional status among segregating V segments might be attributable to linkage disequilibrium, but an unknown experimental factor could not be ruled out. Some IMGT-functional V segments, including TRBV6-2 and TRBV6-3, could not be distinguished by the 87-base-pair reads and were therefore excluded. When HLA alleles, especially DR and DQ, strongly co-occurred, attributing TCR associations to individual alleles was difficult. In the study, 150 to 200 TCR beta chains were listed as associated with cytomegalovirus. In an earlier analysis of more than 500 of the donors, most TCR beta V segments appeared in productive rearrangements about 87% or about 30% of the time, broadly matching IMGT annotations. A later analysis reported that several top co-occurrence clusters appeared linked to parvovirus B19, influenza, CMV and Epstein-Barr virus.

Source material: PBMCs. The sequence was obtained from a man aged 50-59 years in good health and CMV-seropositive. The rearrangement joined TRBV4-1 to TRBJ1-5, and TRBD1 may be the D gene, going by 6 matching bases. The CDR3 in this case is CASSRQVTKLPQHF. The bases read TGCGCCAGCAGTCGACAGGTCACAAAGCTGCCCCAGCATTTT.